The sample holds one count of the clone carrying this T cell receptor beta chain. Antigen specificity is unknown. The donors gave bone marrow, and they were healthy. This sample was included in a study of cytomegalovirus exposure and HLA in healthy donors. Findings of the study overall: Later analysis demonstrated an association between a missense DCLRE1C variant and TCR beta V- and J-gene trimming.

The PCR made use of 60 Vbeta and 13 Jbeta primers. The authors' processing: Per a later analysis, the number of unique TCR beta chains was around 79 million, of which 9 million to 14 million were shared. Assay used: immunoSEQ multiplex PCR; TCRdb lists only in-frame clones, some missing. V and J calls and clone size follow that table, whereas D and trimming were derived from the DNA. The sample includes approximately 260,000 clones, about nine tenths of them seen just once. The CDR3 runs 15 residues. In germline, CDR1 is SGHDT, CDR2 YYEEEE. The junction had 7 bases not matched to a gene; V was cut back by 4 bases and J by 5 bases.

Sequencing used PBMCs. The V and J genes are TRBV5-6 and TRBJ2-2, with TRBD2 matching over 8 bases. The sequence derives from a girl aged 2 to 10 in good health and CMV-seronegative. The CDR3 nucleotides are TGTGCCAGCAGCCCAGCGGGGGTAATAACCGGGGAGCTGTTTTTT. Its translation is CASSPAGVITGELFF.